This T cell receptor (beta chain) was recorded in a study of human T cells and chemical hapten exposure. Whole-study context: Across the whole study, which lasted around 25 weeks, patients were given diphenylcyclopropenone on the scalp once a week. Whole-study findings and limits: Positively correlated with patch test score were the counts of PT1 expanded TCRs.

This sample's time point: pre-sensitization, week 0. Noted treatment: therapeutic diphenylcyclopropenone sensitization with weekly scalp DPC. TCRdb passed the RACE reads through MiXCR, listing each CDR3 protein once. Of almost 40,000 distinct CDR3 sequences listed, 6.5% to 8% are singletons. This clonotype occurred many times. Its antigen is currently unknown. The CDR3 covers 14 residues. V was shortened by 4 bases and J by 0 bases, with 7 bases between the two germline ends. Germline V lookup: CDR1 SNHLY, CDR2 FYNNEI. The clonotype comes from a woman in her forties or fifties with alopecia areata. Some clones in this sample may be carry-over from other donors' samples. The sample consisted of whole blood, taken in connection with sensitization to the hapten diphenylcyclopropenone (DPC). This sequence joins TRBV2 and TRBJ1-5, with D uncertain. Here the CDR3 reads CASSGAISNQPQHF. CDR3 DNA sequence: TGTGCCAGCAGTGGGGCAATTAGCAATCAGCCCCAGCATTTT. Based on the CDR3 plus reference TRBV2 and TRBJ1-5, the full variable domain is EPEVTQTPSHQVTQMGQEVILRCVPISNHLYFYWYRQILGQKVEFLVSFYNNEISEKSEIFDDQFSVERPDGSNFTLKIRSTKLEDSAMYFCASSGAISNQPQHFGDGTRLSIL.